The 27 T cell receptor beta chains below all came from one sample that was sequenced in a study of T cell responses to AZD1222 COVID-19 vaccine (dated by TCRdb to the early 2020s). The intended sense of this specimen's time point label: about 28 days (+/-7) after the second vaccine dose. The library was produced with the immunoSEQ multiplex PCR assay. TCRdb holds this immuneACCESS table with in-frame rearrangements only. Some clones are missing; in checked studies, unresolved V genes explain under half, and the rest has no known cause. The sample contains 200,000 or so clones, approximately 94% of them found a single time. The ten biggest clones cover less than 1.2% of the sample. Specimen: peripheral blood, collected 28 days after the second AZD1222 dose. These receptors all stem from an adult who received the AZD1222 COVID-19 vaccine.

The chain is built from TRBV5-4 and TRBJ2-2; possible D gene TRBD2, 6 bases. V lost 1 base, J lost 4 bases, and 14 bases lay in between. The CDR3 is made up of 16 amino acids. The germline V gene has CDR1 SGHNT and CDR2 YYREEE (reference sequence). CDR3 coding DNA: TGTGCCAGCAGCTTGAGTCCGGGGGAAAGCACCGGGGAGCTGTTTTTT. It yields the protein CASSLSPGESTGELFF.

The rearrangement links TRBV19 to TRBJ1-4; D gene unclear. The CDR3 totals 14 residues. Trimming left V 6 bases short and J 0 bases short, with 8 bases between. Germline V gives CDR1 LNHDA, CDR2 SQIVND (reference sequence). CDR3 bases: TGTGCCAGTAGACCGGACGCAACTAATGAAAAACTGTTTTTT. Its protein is CASRPDATNEKLFF.

CDR3 coding DNA: TGTGCCAGCAGCCAAGATGGTCTAAACACCATATATTTT. Protein sequence: CASSQDGLNTIYF. The J gene is TRBJ1-3, the V gene TRBV14; D is undetermined. V lost 0 bases and J lost 6, with 6 bases in between. The CDR3 loop spans 13 amino acids. Per the germline V gene, CDR1 is SGHDN and CDR2 is FVKESK.

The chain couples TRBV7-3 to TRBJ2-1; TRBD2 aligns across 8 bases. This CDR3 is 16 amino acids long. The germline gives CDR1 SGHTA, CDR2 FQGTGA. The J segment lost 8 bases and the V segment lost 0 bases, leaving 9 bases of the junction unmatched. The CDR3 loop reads CASSLTPTYGGDEQFF. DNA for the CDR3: TGTGCCAGCAGCTTAACCCCCACTTACGGGGGGGATGAGCAGTTCTTC.

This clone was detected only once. The CDR3 reads CASSPPRARNEQFF. The CDR3 nucleotides are TGCGCCAGCAGCCCCCCCAGGGCGAGAAATGAGCAGTTCTTC. This chain links TRBV5-1 with TRBJ2-1; perhaps TRBD1 as D (5 bases). From germline, CDR1 is SGHRS and CDR2 YFSETQ. The CDR3 runs 14 residues. The V and J ends lost 4 bases and 7 bases respectively, with 15 bases between them.

The CDR3 is CASKNIGADGYTF. The DNA of the CDR3 is TGTGCCAGCAAGAATATCGGGGCGGATGGCTACACCTTC. This chain connects TRBV6-5 to TRBJ1-2; possibly TRBD1 for D (5 bases). This CDR3 has 13 residues. The V end lost 7 bases, the J end lost 6 bases, and 15 bases lay between the germline ends. Germline CDR1 MNHEY, CDR2 SVGAGI.

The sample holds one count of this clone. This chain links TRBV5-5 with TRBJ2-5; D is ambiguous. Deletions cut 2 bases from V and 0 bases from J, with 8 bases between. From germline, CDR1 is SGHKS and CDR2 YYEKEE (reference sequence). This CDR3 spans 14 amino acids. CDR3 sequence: CASSFPTDQETQYF. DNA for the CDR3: TGTGCCAGCAGCTTTCCAACGGACCAAGAGACCCAGTACTTC.

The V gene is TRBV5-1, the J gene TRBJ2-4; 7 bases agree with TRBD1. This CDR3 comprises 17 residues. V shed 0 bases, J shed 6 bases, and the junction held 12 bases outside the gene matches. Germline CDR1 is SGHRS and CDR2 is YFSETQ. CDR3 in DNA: TGCGCCAGCAGCTTGGAAGACAGGGACCGGCCTGGAAACATTCAGTACTTC. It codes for CASSLEDRDRPGNIQYF.

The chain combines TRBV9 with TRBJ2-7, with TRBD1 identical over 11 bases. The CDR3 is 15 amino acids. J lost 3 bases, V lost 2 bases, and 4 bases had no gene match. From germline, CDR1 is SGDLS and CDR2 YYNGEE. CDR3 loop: CASSVHGTGGYEQYF. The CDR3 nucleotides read TGTGCCAGCAGCGTCCACGGGACAGGGGGCTACGAGCAGTACTTC.

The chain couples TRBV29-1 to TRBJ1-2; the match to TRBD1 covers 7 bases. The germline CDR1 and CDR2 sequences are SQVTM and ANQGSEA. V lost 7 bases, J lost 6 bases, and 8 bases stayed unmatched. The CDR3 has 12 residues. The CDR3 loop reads CSGTTGQNGYTF. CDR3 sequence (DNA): TGCAGCGGCACGACAGGGCAAAATGGCTACACCTTC.

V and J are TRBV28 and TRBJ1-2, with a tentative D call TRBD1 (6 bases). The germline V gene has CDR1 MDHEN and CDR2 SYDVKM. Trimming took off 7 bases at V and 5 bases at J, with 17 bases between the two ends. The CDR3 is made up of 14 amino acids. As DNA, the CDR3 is TGTGCCAGCAACCTCTCCGGGACACCGTATGGCTACACCTTC. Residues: CASNLSGTPYGYTF.

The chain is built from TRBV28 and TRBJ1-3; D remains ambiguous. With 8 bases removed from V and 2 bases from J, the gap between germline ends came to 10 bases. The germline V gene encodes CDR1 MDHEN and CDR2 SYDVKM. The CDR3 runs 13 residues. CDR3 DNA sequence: TGTGCCAGCGGGCGTTGGGCTGGAAACACCATATATTTT. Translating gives CASGRWAGNTIYF.

The CDR3 here is CASSERTGGYEQYF. The CDR3, as DNA: TGCGCCAGCAGCGAAAGGACAGGGGGCTACGAGCAGTACTTC. V usage is TRBV5-1 and J usage is TRBJ2-7; 10 bases align to TRBD1. The CDR3 has 14 amino acids. Germline CDR1 is SGHRS and CDR2 is YFSETQ. Losses at the gene ends were 4 bases for V and 3 bases for J; bases not matched to a gene: 4.

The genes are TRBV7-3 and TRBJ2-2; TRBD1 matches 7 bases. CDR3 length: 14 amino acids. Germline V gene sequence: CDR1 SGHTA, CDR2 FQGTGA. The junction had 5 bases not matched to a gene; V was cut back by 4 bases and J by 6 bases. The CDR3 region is CASSSRQGPGELFF. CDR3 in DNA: TGTGCCAGCAGCTCCCGACAGGGCCCCGGGGAGCTGTTTTTT.

CDR3: CASSLGYRDYNEQFF. In DNA form, the CDR3 reads TGTGCCAGCAGCTTAGGTTACAGGGATTACAATGAGCAGTTCTTC. The rearrangement links TRBV11-2 to TRBJ2-1; possible D gene TRBD1, 6 bases. V lost 1 base to trimming and J lost 4 bases, with 11 bases between them. Germline values: CDR1 SGHAT, CDR2 FQNNGV. There are 15 residues in the CDR3.

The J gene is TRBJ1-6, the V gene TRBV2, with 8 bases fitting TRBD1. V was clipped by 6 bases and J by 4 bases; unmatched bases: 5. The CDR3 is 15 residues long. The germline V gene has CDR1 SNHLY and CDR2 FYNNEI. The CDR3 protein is CASSGQGSYNSPLHF. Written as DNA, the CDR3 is TGTGCCAGCAGCGGACAGGGCTCGTATAATTCACCCCTCCACTTT.

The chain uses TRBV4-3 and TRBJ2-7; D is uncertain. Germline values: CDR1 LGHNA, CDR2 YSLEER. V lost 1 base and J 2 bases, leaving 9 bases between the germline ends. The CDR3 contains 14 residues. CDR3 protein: CASSQGLVPYEQYF. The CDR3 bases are TGCGCCAGCAGCCAAGGATTAGTTCCCTACGAGCAGTACTTC.

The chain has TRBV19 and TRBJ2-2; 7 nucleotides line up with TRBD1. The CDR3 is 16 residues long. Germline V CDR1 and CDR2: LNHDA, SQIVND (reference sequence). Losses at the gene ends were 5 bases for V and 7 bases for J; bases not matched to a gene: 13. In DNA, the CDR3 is TGTGCCAGTAGTGTATCAGGACAGGTTGGTGGCGGGGAGCTGTTTTTT. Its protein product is CASSVSGQVGGGELFF.

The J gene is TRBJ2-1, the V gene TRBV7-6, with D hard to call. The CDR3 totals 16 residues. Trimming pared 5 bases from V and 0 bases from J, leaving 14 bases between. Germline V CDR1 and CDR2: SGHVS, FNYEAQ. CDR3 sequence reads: CASSAFMKSSYNEQFF. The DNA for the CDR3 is TGTGCCAGCAGCGCCTTTATGAAAAGCTCCTACAATGAGCAGTTCTTC.

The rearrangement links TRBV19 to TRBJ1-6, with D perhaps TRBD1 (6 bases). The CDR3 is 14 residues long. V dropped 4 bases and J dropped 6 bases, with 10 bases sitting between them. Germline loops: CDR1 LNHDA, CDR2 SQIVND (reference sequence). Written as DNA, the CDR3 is TGTGCCAGTAGTACACAGGGCTTTAATTCACCCCTCCACTTT. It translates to CASSTQGFNSPLHF.

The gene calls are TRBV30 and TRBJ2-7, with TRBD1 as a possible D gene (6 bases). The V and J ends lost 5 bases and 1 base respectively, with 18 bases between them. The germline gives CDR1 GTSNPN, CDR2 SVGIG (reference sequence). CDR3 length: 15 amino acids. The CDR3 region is CAWRPPDSNSYEQYF. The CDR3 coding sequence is TGTGCCTGGCGCCCGCCGGACAGCAATTCCTACGAGCAGTACTTC.

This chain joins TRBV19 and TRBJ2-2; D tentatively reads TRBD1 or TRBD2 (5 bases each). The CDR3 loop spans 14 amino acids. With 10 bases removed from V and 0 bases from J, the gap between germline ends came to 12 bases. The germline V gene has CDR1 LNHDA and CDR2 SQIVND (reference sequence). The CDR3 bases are TGTGCCACCAGGGACGTCGCGAACACCGGGGAGCTGTTTTTT. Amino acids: CATRDVANTGELFF.

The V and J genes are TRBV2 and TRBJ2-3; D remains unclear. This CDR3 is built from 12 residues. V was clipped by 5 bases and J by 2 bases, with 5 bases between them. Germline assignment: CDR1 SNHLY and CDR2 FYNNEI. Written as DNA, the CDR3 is TGTGCCAGCAGTTGGCACACAGATACGCAGTATTTT. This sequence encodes CASSWHTDTQYF.

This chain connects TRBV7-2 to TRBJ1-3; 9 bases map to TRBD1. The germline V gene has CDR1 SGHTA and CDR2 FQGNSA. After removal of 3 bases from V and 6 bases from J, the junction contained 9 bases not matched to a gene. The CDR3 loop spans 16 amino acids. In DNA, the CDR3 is TGTGCCAGCAGCTTCCTAATGACAGGGGGGGCAAACACCATATATTTT. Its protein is CASSFLMTGGANTIYF.

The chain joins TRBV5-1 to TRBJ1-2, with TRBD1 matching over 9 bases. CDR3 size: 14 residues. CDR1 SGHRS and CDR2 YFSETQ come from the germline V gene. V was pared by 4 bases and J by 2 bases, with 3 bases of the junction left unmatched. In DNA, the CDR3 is TGCGCCAGCAGCGCGGACAGGGGCAACTATGGCTACACCTTC. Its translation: CASSADRGNYGYTF.

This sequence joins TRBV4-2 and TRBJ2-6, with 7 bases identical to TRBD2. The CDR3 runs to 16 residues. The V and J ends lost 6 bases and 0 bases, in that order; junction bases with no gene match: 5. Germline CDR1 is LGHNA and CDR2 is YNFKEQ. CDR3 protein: CASRGERDSGANVLTF. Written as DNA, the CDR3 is TGTGCCAGCAGGGGGGAGCGGGACTCTGGGGCCAACGTCCTGACTTTC.

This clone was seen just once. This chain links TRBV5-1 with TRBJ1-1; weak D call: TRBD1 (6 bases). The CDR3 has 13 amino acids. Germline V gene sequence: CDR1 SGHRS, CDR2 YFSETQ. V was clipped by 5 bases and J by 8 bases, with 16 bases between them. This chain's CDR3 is CASRWDTPGEAFF. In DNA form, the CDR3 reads TGCGCCAGCAGGTGGGACACCCCCGGGGAAGCTTTCTTT.